These 22 T cell receptor beta chains share one sample of origin, sequenced in a study of vaccination effects on CD4 cells after COVID-19. CD4+ T cell isolation took place after nine to eleven days of culture. Only in-frame clones appear in the TCRdb table, and some are missing; sequencing was by immunoSEQ multiplex PCR. The table lists around 35,000 clones, 65% to 75% of them singletons. These receptors have no known antigen. The sample was CD4+ T cells from PBMCs cultured without peptide, taken before COVID-19 vaccination. The receptors shown here come from a human donor who received a COVID-19 vaccine.

The genes are TRBV30 and TRBJ2-1; 14 bases match TRBD2. There are 14 residues in the CDR3. With V trimmed by 1 base and J by 16 bases, 9 bases remained unmatched. CDR1 and CDR2 (germline): GTSNPN, SVGIG (reference sequence). The CDR3 DNA reads as TGTGCCTGGAGTGCAGGACTAGCGGGGGGCCCCAGCTTCTTC. Translation gives CAWSAGLAGGPSFF.

This chain connects TRBV30 to TRBJ2-1; possible D gene TRBD2, 5 bases. The CDR3 has 13 amino acids. V dropped 0 bases and J dropped 3 bases, with 6 bases sitting between them. Germline CDR1 and CDR2: GTSNPN and SVGIG (reference sequence). As DNA, the CDR3 is TGTGCCTGGAGTGTCGGGGTCTACAATGAGCAGTTCTTC. Translation: CAWSVGVYNEQFF.

This chain uses TRBV3-1 (or the pseudogene TRBV3-2) with TRBJ2-1; 8 bases match TRBD2. This CDR3 has 17 amino acids. Germline V gene lookup returns CDR1 LGHDT and CDR2 YNNKEL (reference sequence). V dropped 0 bases and J dropped 2; count of bases not matched to a gene: 6. CDR3 region: CASSQDSSGGTYNEQFF. DNA for the CDR3: TGTGCCAGCAGCCAAGATTCGTCGGGGGGGACCTACAATGAGCAGTTCTTC.

The rearrangement uses TRBV6-5 and TRBJ1-2; D gene unclear. The length of the CDR3 is 16 residues. Trimming took 4 bases from V and 4 from J, leaving 19 bases between them. In germline, CDR1 is MNHEY, CDR2 SVGAGI. CDR3 sequence reads: CASSWSLARPIYGYTF. The CDR3, as DNA: TGTGCCAGCAGTTGGTCCTTAGCCCGCCCAATCTATGGCTACACCTTC.

This chain connects TRBV18 to TRBJ2-3; 11 bases match TRBD1. Unmatched junction bases numbered 9, after V lost 3 bases and J lost 4 bases. Germline CDR1 and CDR2: KGHSH and LQKENI. The CDR3 extends over 17 amino acids. The CDR3 protein is CASSPVPGQGDPDTQYF. The CDR3 region has the DNA TGTGCCAGCTCACCCGTCCCGGGACAGGGGGATCCAGATACGCAGTATTTT.

The V and J genes are TRBV18 and TRBJ2-2; the D gene is possibly TRBD2 (6 bases). V was clipped by 0 bases and J by 4 bases, with 6 bases between them. The germline gives CDR1 KGHSH, CDR2 LQKENI. CDR3 length: 14 amino acids. Written as DNA, the CDR3 is TGTGCCAGCTCACCACCCGGGAGCACCGGGGAGCTGTTTTTT. Encoded protein: CASSPPGSTGELFF.

V gene TRBV4-1 combines with J gene TRBJ1-6; TRBD1 matches at 8 bases. V trimming: 1 base; J trimming: 6 bases; junction bases outside the gene matches: 2. Germline V gene sequence: CDR1 MGHRA, CDR2 YSYEKL. This CDR3 has 15 amino acids. In DNA form, the CDR3 reads TGCGCCAGCAGCCAAGCCGGACAGGGTAATTCACCCCTCCACTTT. This codes for CASSQAGQGNSPLHF.

CDR3 residues: CASSQEKRGGFYEQYF. The CDR3 nucleotides are TGCGCCAGCAGCCAAGAGAAGCGGGGGGGGTTCTACGAGCAGTACTTC. The rearrangement links TRBV4-1 to TRBJ2-7; 10 bases are a match to TRBD2. Germline-derived CDR1 and CDR2 are MGHRA and YSYEKL. The CDR3 spans 16 residues. The V segment lost 0 bases and the J segment 3 bases; nucleotides outside the gene matches: 5.

This chain connects TRBV5-1 to TRBJ2-5; D perhaps matches TRBD1 (6 bases). Trimming left V 4 bases short and J 5 bases short, with 15 bases between. Germline V gives CDR1 SGHRS, CDR2 YFSETQ. CDR3 length: 14 residues. CDR3 region: CASSPLGQMETQYF. For the CDR3, the DNA is TGCGCCAGCAGCCCCCTGGGACAAATGGAGACCCAGTACTTC. The full variable domain, completed using reference TRBV5-1 and TRBJ2-5, is KAGVTQTPRYLIKTRGQQVTLSCSPISGHRSVSWYQQTPGQGLQFLFEYFSETQRNKGNFPGRFSGRQFSNSRSEMNVSTLELGDSALYLCASSPLGQMETQYFGPGTRLLVL.

The rearrangement uses TRBV9 and TRBJ1-3; weak D call: TRBD1 (6 bases). The length of the CDR3 is 14 residues. CDR1 and CDR2 (germline): SGDLS, YYNGEE. Trimming took 3 bases from V and 1 from J, leaving 8 bases between them. CDR3 nucleotide sequence: TGTGCCAGCAGCGGGACAGCTTCTGGAAACACCATATATTTT. This encodes CASSGTASGNTIYF.

V and J are TRBV25-1 and TRBJ1-2; no reliable D call. The CDR3 length is 14 residues. From germline, CDR1 is MGHDK and CDR2 SYGVNS. Trimming removed 0 bases from V and 3 bases from J, with 8 bases in between. The CDR3 loop reads CASSEYGRDYGYTF. The CDR3 nucleotides are TGTGCCAGCAGTGAATATGGAAGGGACTATGGCTACACCTTC.

CDR3 nucleotide sequence: TGCAGCGTTGTTCCAGGTCGCTCTGGAAACACCATATATTTT. Translation gives CSVVPGRSGNTIYF. This chain uses TRBV29-1 with TRBJ1-3, with D uncertain. The V end was cut by 4 bases, the J end by 0 bases, with 10 bases between. CDR1 SQVTM and CDR2 ANQGSEA come from the germline V gene. This CDR3 has 14 residues. The full variable domain, completed using reference TRBV29-1 and TRBJ1-3, is SAVISQKPSRDICQRGTSLTIQCQVDSQVTMMFWYRQQPGQSLTLIATANQGSEATYESGFVIDKFPISRPNLTFSTLTVSNMSPEDSSIYLCSVVPGRSGNTIYFGEGSWLTVV.

This clone was seen more than once but under ten times. This chain joins TRBV3-1 (or the pseudogene TRBV3-2) and TRBJ1-2; TRBD1 matches 7 bases. V dropped 3 bases and J dropped 5; count of bases not matched to a gene: 9. Germline V gives CDR1 LGHDT, CDR2 YNNKEL (reference sequence). The CDR3 is 15 residues long. The CDR3, as DNA: TGTGCCAGCAGCCACTTAAGGGACAGTAAATATGGCTACACCTTC. Translated: CASSHLRDSKYGYTF.

The chain has TRBV2 and TRBJ2-1; 9 nucleotides line up with TRBD2. This CDR3 has 14 residues. Germline lookup yields CDR1 SNHLY and CDR2 FYNNEI. Trimming removed 5 bases from V and 4 bases from J; junction bases left unmatched: 3. CDR3 bases: TGTGCCAGCAGTCGGCTAGCGGGGTACAATGAGCAGTTCTTC. Its translation: CASSRLAGYNEQFF.

CDR3 loop: CATSAGQNYGYTF. The CDR3, as DNA: TGTGCCACCAGCGCAGGGCAGAACTATGGCTACACCTTC. The chain carries TRBV15 and TRBJ1-2; tentative D call: TRBD1 (5 bases). Trimming shortened V by 5 bases and J by 2 bases, and 9 bases separated the two germline ends. Germline V CDR1 and CDR2: LNHNV, YYDKDF (reference sequence). This CDR3 comprises 13 residues.

This chain links TRBV6-6 with TRBJ1-2; 8 nucleotides match TRBD1. V lost 6 bases, J lost 3 bases, and 3 bases stayed unmatched. This CDR3 comprises 13 residues. Germline-derived CDR1 and CDR2 are MNHNY and SVGAGI (reference sequence). The CDR3 is CASRSQGDYGYTF. In nucleotides, the CDR3 is TGTGCCAGCAGATCACAGGGGGACTATGGCTACACCTTC.

This clone was counted once. The rearrangement joins TRBV5-1 to TRBJ1-2; no firm D call. Germline V CDR1 and CDR2: SGHRS, YFSETQ. Trimming took off 0 bases at V and 7 bases at J, with 13 bases between the two ends. The length of the CDR3 is 14 residues. The CDR3 coding sequence is TGCGCCAGCAGCTTGGGCTCAGGAGTTCCTGGCTACACCTTC. It encodes CASSLGSGVPGYTF.

The V call is TRBV7-2, the J call TRBJ1-2; TRBD1 matches 11 bases. CDR3 length: 14 amino acids. V shed 7 bases, J shed 4 bases, and the junction held 5 bases outside the gene matches. Germline CDR1 is SGHTA and CDR2 is FQGNSA. This CDR3 reads CASIRTGGSYGYTF. DNA for the CDR3: TGTGCCAGCATTCGGACAGGGGGCAGCTATGGCTACACCTTC.

The chain joins TRBV7-2 to TRBJ2-7; D ambiguous. In germline, CDR1 is SGHTA, CDR2 FQGNSA. This CDR3 has 14 residues. V was cut by 1 base and J by 3 bases, with 10 bases left in between. For the CDR3, the DNA is TGTGCCAGCAGCTTAGGACCTTCCGACTACGAGCAGTACTTC. It is translated as CASSLGPSDYEQYF.

This chain uses TRBV29-1 with TRBJ2-2; D tentatively fits TRBD1 or TRBD2 (7 bases each). The CDR3 has 13 amino acids. Germline V gene data show CDR1 as SQVTM and CDR2 as ANQGSEA. V lost 4 bases, J lost 6 bases, and 12 bases lay in between. The CDR3 is CSVGSGTAGELFF. CDR3 DNA sequence: TGCAGCGTTGGGAGCGGGACAGCCGGGGAGCTGTTTTTT.

This chain connects TRBV6-6 to TRBJ2-7; perhaps TRBD2 as D (5 bases). The CDR3 covers 21 residues. Germline CDR1 and CDR2: MNHNY and SVGAGI (reference sequence). The germline V and J ends were trimmed by 6 bases and 1 base, with 34 bases remaining between them. CDR3 sequence (DNA): TGTGCCAGCAGCCAACGGGAAGATCTAAAAGCCGGTGGCATAAGTTCCTACGAGCAGTACTTC. Translated, it gives CASSQREDLKAGGISSYEQYF.

This clone appeared once. The rearrangement uses TRBV14 and TRBJ1-6; TRBD1 might be the D (5 bases). CDR3 length: 15 residues. V was trimmed by 1 base and J by 7 bases, leaving 11 bases between them. The germline CDR1 and CDR2 sequences are SGHDN and FVKESK. The CDR3 region has the DNA TGTGCCAGCAGCCAAGTTTCAGGGTACAATTCACCCCTCCACTTT. This translates into CASSQVSGYNSPLHF.